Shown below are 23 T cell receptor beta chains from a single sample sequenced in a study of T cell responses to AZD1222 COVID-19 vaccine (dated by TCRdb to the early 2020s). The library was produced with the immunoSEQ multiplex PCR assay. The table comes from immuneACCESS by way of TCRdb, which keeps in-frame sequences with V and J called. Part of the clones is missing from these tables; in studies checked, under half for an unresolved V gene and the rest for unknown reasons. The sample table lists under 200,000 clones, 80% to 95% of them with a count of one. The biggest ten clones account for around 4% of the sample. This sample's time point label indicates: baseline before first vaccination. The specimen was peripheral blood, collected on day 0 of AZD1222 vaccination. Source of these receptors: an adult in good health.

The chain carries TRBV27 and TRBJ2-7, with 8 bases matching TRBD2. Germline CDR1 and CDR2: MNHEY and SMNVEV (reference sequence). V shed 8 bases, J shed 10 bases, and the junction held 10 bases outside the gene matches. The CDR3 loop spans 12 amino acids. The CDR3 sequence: CASGRAGADQYF. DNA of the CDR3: TGTGCCAGCGGTCGAGCGGGGGCCGACCAGTACTTC.

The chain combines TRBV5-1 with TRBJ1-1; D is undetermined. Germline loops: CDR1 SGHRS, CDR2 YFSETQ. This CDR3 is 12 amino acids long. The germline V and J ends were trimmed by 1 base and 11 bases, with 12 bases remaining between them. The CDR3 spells CASSLRGGSAFF. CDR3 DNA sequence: TGCGCCAGCAGCTTGCGGGGTGGGTCGGCTTTCTTT.

CDR3 sequence (DNA): TGCGCCAGCAGCTTCGGAGACCCTACCTACGAGCAGTACTTC. Protein: CASSFGDPTYEQYF. The chain joins TRBV5-1 to TRBJ2-7; D gene ambiguous. The ends were cut back, 2 bases at V and 2 bases at J, with 11 bases in the middle. The germline V gene has CDR1 SGHRS and CDR2 YFSETQ. This CDR3 is built from 14 residues.

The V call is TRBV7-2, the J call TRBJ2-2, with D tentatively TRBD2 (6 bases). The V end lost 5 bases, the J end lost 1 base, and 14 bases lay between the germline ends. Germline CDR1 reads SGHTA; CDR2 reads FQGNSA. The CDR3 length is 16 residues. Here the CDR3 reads CASSLFMGGNTGELFF. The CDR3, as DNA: TGTGCCAGCAGCCTCTTTATGGGGGGGAACACCGGGGAGCTGTTTTTT.

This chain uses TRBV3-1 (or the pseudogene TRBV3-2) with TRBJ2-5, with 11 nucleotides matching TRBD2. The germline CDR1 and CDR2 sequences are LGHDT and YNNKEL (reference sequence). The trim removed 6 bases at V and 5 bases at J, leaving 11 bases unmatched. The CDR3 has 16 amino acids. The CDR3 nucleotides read TGTGCCAGCAGGCATAGCGGGGGGGCCCCCGGGGAGACCCAGTACTTC. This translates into CASRHSGGAPGETQYF.

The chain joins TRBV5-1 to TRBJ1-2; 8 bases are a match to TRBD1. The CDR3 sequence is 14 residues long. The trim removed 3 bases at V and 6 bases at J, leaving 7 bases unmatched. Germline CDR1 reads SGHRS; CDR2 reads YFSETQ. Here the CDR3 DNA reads TGCGCCAGCAGCTCCGGACAGGGTAGGGATGGCTACACCTTC. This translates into CASSSGQGRDGYTF.

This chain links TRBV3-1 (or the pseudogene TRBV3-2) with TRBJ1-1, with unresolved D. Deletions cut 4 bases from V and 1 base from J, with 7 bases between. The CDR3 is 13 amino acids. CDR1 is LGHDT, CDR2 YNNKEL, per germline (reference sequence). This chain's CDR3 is CASSLRSNTEAFF. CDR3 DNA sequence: TGTGCCAGCAGCCTAAGATCGAACACTGAAGCTTTCTTT.

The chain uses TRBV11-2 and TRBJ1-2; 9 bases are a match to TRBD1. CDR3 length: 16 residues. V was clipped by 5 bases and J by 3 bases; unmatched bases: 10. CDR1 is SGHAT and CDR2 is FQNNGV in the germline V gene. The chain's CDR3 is CASSGGTGTLYYGYTF. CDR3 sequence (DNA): TGTGCCAGCAGCGGAGGGACAGGGACGCTATACTATGGCTACACCTTC.

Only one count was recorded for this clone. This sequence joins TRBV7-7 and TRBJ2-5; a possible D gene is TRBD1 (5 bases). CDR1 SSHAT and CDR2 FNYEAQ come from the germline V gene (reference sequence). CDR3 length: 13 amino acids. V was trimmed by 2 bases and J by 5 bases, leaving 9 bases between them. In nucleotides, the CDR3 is TGTGCCAGCAGCTTAACACAGGAGGAGACCCAGTACTTC. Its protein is CASSLTQEETQYF.

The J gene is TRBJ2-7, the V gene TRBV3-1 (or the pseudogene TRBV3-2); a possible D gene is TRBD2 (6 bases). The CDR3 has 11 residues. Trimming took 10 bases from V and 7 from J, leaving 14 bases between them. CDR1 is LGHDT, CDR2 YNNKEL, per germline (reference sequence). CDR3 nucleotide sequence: TGTGCCACTGGGGAACGGGAGGAGCAGTACTTC. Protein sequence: CATGEREEQYF.

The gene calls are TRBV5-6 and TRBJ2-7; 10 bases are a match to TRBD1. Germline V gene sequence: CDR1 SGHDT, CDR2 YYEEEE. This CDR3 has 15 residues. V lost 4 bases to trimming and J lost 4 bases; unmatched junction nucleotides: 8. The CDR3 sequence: CASSVPGQGHYEQYF. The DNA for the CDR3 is TGTGCCAGCAGCGTACCGGGACAGGGGCATTACGAGCAGTACTTC.

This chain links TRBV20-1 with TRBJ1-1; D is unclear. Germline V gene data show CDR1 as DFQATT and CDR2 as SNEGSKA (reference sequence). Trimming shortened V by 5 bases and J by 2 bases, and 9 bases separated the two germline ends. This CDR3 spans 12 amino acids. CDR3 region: CSARAGNTEAFF. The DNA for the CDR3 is TGCAGTGCTCGTGCTGGAAACACTGAAGCTTTCTTT.

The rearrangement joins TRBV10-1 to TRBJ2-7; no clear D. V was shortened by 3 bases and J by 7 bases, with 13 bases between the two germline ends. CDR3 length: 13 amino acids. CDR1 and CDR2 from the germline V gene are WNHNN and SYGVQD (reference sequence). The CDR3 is CASSDRPDGEQYF. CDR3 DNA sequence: TGCGCCAGCAGTGATAGGCCAGATGGTGAGCAGTACTTC.

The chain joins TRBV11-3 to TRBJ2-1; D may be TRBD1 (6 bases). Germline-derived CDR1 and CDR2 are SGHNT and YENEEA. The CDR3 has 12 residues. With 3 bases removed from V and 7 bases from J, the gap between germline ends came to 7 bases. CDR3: CASSFDRNEQFF. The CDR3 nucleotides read TGTGCCAGCAGCTTCGACAGGAATGAGCAGTTCTTC.

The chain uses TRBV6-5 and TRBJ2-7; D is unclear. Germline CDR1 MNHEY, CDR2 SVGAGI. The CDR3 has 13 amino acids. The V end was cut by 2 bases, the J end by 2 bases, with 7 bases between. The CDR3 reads CASSYEATYEQYF. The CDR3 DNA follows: TGTGCCAGCAGTTACGAGGCGACCTACGAGCAGTACTTC.

The CDR3 region is CASRDHRDRNYGYTF. In DNA form, the CDR3 reads TGTGCCAGTAGGGATCATCGGGACAGAAACTATGGCTACACCTTC. The rearrangement uses TRBV19 and TRBJ1-2, with 7 bases that match TRBD1. Trimming cost V 6 bases and J 2 bases; bases outside gene matches: 9. CDR1 is LNHDA and CDR2 is SQIVND in the germline V gene (reference sequence). CDR3 size: 15 residues.

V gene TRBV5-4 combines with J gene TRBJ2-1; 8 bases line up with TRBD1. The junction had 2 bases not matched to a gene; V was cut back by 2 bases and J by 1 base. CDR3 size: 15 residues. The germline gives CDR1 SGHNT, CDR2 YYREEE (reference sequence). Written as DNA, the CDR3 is TGTGCCAGCAGCTTTACAGGGGGTTCCTACAATGAGCAGTTCTTC. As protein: CASSFTGGSYNEQFF.

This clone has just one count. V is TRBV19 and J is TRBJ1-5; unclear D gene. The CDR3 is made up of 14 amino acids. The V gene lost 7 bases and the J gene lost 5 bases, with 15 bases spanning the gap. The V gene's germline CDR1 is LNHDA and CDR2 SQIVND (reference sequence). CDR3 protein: CASNNLEIYQPQHF. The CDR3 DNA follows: TGTGCCAGTAACAACTTAGAGATCTATCAGCCCCAGCATTTT.

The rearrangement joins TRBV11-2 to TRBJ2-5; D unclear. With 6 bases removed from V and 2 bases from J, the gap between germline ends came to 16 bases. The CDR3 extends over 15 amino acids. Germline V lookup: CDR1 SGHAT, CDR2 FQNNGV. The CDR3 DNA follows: TGTGCCAGCAGGACTCTCGCGGTTCGACAAGAGACCCAGTACTTC. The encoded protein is CASRTLAVRQETQYF.

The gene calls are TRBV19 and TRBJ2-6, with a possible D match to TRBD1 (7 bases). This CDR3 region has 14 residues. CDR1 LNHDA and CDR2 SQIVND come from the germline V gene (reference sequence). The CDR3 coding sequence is TGTGCGACAGGGACTTACTCTGGGGCCAACGTCCTGACTTTC. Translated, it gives CATGTYSGANVLTF.

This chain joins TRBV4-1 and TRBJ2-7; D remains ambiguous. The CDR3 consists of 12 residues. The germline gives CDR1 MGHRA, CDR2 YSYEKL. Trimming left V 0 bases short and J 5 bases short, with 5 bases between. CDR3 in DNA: TGCGCCAGCAGCCAAGATCATGACGAGCAGTACTTC. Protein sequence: CASSQDHDEQYF.

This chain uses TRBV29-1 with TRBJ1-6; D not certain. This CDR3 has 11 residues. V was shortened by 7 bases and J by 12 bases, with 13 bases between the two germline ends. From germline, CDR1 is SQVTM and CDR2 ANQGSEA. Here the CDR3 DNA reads TGCAGCGCTACGACTGGAGGACCCCTCCACTTT. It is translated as CSATTGGPLHF.

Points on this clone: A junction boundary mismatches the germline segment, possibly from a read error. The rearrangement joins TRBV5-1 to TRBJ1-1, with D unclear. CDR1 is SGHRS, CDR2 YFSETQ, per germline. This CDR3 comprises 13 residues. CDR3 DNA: TGCGCCAGCAGCTTGGTTGGGAACGCTGAAGCTTTCTTT. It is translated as CASSLVGNAEAFF. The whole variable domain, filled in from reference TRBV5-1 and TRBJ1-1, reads KAGVTQTPRYLIKTRGQQVTLSCSPISGHRSVSWYQQTPGQGLQFLFEYFSETQRNKGNFPGRFSGRQFSNSRSEMNVSTLELGDSALYLCASSLVGNAEAFFGQGTRLTVV.